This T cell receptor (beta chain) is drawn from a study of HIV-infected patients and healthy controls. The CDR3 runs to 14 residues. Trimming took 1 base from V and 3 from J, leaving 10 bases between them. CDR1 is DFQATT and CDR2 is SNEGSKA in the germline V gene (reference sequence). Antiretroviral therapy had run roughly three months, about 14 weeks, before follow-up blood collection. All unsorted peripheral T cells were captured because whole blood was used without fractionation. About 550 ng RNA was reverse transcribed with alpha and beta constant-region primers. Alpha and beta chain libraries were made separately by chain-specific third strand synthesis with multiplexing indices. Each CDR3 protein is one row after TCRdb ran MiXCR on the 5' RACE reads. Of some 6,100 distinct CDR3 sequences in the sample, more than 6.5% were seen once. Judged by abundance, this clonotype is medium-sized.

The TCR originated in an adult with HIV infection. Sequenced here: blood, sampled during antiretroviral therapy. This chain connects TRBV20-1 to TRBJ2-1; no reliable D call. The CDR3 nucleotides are TGCAGTGCTAGAGGGGCTATCAACTACAATGAGCAGTTCTTC. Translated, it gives CSARGAINYNEQFF.